This T cell receptor beta chain was sequenced during a study of blood T cell repertoires in COVID-19. Study background: The samples span acute and convalescent COVID-19 from the United States, Italy and Spain. PBMCs, B-cell-depleted T cells, or T cells were the source of the cDNA or gDNA that made up the material.

Authors' processing steps: Amplification with reference gene primers provided the estimates of nucleated cell counts. Here immunoSEQ multiplex PCR was the method, and the copy in TCRdb shows in-frame clones only, minus some. V and J calls and clone size are copied from that table; D and trimming were computed from the DNA. The sample holds tens of thousands of clones; 75% to 90% are singletons and the top ten take 16%. CDR3 size: 17 residues. The germline gives CDR1 SGHRS, CDR2 YFSETQ. Trimming at V came to 0 bases and at J to 4 bases, leaving 8 bases not matched to a gene. V usage is TRBV5-1 and J usage is TRBJ2-3; 10 bases map to TRBD2. Specimen: peripheral blood. The receptor comes from a woman at least 80 years old with active or convalescent COVID-19. CDR3 residues: CASSLALAGAHPDTQYF. The CDR3 region has the DNA TGCGCCAGCAGCTTGGCCCTAGCGGGGGCACACCCAGATACGCAGTATTTT.